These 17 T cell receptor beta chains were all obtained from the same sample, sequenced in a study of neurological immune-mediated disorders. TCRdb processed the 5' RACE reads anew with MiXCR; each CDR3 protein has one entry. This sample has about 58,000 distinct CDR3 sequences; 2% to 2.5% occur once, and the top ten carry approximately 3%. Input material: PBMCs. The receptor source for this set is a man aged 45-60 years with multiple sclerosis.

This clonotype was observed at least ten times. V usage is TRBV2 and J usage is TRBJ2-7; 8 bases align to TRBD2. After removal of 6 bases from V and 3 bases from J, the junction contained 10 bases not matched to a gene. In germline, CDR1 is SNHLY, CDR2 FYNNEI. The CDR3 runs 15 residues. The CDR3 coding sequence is TGTGCCAGCAGCGGGGGGGCCGGCACCGTCTACGAGCAGTACTTC. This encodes CASSGGAGTVYEQYF.

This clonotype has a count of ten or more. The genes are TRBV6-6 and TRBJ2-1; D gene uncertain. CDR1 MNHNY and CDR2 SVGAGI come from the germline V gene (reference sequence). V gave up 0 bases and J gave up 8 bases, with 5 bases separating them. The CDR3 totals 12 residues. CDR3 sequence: CASSYSRDEQFF. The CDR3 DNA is TGTGCCAGCAGTTACTCTAGGGATGAGCAGTTCTTC.

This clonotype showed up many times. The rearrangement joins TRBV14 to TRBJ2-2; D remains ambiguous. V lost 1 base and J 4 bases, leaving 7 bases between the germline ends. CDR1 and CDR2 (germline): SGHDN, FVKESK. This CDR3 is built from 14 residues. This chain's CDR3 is CASSQGGGTGELFF. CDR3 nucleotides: TGTGCCAGCAGCCAAGGGGGTGGCACCGGGGAGCTGTTTTTT.

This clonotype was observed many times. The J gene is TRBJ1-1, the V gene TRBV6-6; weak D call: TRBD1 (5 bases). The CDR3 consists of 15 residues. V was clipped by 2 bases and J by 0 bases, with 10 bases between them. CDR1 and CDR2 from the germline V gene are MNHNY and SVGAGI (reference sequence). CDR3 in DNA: TGTGCCAGCAGTTACGTCGGGGGACTGAACACTGAAGCTTTCTTT. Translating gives CASSYVGGLNTEAFF.

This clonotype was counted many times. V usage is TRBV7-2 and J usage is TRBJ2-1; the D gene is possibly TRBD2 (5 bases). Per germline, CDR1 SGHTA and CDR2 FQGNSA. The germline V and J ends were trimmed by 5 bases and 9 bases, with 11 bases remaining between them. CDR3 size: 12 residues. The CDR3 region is CASSEGGREQFF. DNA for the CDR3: TGTGCCAGCAGCGAAGGAGGACGTGAGCAGTTCTTC.

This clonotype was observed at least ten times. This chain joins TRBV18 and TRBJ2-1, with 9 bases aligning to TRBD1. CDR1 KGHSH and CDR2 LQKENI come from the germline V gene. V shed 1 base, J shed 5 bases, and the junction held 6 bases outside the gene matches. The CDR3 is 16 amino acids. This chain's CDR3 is CASSPLPGTGNNEQFF. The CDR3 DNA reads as TGTGCCAGCTCACCACTCCCGGGGACAGGGAACAATGAGCAGTTCTTC.

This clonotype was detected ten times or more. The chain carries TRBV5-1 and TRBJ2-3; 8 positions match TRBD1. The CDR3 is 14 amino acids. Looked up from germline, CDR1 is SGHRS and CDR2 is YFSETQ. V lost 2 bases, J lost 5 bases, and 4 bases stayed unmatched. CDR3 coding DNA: TGCGCCAGCAGCTTCGACAGGGGCGGAGATACGCAGTATTTT. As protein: CASSFDRGGDTQYF.

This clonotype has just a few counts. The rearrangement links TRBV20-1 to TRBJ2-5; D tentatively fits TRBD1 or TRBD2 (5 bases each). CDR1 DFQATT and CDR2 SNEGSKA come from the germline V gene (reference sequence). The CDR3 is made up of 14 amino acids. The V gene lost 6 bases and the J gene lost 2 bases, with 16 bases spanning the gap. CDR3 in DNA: TGCAGTGCAAAGGGTGGGGGACCTCAAGAGACCCAGTACTTC. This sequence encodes CSAKGGGPQETQYF.

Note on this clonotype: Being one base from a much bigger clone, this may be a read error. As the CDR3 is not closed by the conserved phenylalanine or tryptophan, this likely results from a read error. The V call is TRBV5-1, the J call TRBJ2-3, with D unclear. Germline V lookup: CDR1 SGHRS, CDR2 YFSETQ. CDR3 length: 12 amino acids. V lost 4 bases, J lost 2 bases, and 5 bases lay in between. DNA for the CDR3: TGCGCCAGCAGCCCAACCACAGATACGCAGTATATT. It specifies CASSPTTDTQYI.

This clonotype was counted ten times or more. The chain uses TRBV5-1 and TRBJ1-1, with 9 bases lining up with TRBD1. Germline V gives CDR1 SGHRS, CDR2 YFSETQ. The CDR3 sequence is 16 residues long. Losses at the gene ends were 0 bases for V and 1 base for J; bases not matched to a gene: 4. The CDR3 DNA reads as TGCGCCAGCAGCTTGGGTGGGACAGGGTCGAACACTGAAGCTTTCTTT. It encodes CASSLGGTGSNTEAFF. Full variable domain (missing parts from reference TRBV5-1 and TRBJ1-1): KAGVTQTPRYLIKTRGQQVTLSCSPISGHRSVSWYQQTPGQGLQFLFEYFSETQRNKGNFPGRFSGRQFSNSRSEMNVSTLELGDSALYLCASSLGGTGSNTEAFFGQGTRLTVV.

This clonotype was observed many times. Written as DNA, the CDR3 is TGTGCCAGCAGTGCATCTAGCGGGGGATCCTACGAGCAGTACTTC. Translation: CASSASSGGSYEQYF. The chain is built from TRBV12-3 or TRBV12-4 and TRBJ2-7; 10 bases match TRBD2. V lost 5 bases to trimming and J lost 1 base; unmatched junction nucleotides: 5. The CDR3 length is 15 residues.

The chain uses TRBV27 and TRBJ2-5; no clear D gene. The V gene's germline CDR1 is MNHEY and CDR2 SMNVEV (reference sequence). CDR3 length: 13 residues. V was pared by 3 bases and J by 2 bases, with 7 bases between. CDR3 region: CASSFGLQETQYF. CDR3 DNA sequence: TGTGCCAGCAGTTTTGGTCTGCAAGAGACCCAGTACTTC.

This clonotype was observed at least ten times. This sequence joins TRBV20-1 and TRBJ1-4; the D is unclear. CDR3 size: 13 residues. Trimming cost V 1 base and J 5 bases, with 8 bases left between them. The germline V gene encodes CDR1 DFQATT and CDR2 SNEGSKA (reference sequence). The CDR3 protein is CSARGSPNEKLFF. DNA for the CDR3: TGCAGTGCTAGAGGAAGCCCCAATGAAAAACTGTTTTTT.

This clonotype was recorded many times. The CDR3 DNA reads as TGCGCCAGCAGCTTCGGTAGCGGGGGTCGCAATGAGCAGTTCTTC. Translated, it gives CASSFGSGGRNEQFF. The chain links TRBV5-1 to TRBJ2-1; 9 bases are shared with TRBD2. This CDR3 contains 15 residues. Germline CDR1 reads SGHRS; CDR2 reads YFSETQ. The trim removed 2 bases at V and 6 bases at J, leaving 6 bases unmatched.

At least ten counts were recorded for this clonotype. This CDR3 is CASSLDYEETQYF. The CDR3 coding sequence is TGTGCCAGCAGCCTGGACTACGAAGAGACCCAGTACTTC. J is TRBJ2-5 and V is TRBV5-6; weak D call: TRBD2 (6 bases). The CDR3 is made up of 13 amino acids. Between the trimmed V and J ends, which lost 4 bases and 3 bases, there was a span of 10 bases. The germline gives CDR1 SGHDT, CDR2 YYEEEE. Using reference TRBV5-6 and TRBJ2-5 for the parts outside the CDR3, the full variable domain is DAGVTQSPTHLIKTRGQQVTLRCSPKSGHDTVSWYQQALGQGPQFIFQYYEEEERQRGNFPDRFSGHQFPNYSSELNVNALLLGDSALYLCASSLDYEETQYFGPGTRLLVL.

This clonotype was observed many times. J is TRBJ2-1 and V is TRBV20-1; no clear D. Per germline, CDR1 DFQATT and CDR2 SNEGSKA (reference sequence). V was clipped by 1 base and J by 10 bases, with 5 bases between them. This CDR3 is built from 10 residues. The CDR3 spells CSARAEEQFF. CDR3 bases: TGCAGTGCTAGAGCGGAAGAGCAGTTCTTC.

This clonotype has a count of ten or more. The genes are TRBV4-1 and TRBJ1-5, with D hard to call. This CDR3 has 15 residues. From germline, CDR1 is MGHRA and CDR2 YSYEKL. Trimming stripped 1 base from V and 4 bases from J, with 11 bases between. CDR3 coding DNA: TGCGCCAGCAGCCAAGGGCTTAGGGATAATCAGCCCCAGCATTTT. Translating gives CASSQGLRDNQPQHF.